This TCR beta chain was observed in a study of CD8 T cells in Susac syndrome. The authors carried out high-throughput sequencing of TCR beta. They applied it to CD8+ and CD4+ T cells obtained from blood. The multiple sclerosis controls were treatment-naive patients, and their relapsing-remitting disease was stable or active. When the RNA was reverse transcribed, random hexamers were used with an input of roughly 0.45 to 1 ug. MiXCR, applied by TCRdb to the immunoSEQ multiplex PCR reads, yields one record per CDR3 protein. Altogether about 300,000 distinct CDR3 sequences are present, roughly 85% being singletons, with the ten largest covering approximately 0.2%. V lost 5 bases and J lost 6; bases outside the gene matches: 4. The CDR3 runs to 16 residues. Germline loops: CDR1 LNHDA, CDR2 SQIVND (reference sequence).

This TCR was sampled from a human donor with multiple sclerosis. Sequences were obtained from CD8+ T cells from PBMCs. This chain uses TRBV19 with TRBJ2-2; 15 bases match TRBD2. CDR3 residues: CASSARTSGRAGELFF. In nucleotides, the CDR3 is TGTGCCAGTAGTGCCCGGACTAGCGGGAGGGCCGGGGAGCTGTTTTTT.